Included here is one T cell receptor beta chain sequence, with context. Its antigen remains unidentified. The read halts 3 residues ahead of the CDR3 end, with the missing end drawn from the germline J gene. This entry belongs to a study of T cells in women clearing cervical HPV infection. On the study more broadly: No precancer developed; the control's incident HPV16 infection cleared within 12 months. With HLA typing for only a few women, HLA confounding remains possible.

The assay was immunoSEQ multiplex PCR, and TCRdb's table has in-frame clones only and misses some. The sample table includes tens of thousands of clones. Trimming cost V 4 bases and J 0 bases; bases outside gene matches: 17. Germline V CDR1 and CDR2: SGHRS, YFSETQ. This CDR3 has 20 amino acids. Study-level results: Effector/memory and HPV-specific T cells were not isolated, and association timing is unknown.

The chain is built from TRBV5-1 and TRBJ2-5; TRBD2 matches 11 bases. What was sequenced was blood buffy coat. The clonotype comes from a woman aged 18 to 75 with a cervical HPV16 infection that either progressed to CIN3+ or cleared (not recorded which). The chain's CDR3 is CASSAELAGATTAYQETQYF. The sequenced CDR3 bases are TGCGCCAGCAGCGCTGAACTAGCGGGGGCCACAACCGCCTACCAAGAGACC. The variable domain in full, completed from reference TRBV5-1 and TRBJ2-5, reads KAGVTQTPRYLIKTRGQQVTLSCSPISGHRSVSWYQQTPGQGLQFLFEYFSETQRNKGNFPGRFSGRQFSNSRSEMNVSTLELGDSALYLCASSAELAGATTAYQETQYFGPGTRLLVL.